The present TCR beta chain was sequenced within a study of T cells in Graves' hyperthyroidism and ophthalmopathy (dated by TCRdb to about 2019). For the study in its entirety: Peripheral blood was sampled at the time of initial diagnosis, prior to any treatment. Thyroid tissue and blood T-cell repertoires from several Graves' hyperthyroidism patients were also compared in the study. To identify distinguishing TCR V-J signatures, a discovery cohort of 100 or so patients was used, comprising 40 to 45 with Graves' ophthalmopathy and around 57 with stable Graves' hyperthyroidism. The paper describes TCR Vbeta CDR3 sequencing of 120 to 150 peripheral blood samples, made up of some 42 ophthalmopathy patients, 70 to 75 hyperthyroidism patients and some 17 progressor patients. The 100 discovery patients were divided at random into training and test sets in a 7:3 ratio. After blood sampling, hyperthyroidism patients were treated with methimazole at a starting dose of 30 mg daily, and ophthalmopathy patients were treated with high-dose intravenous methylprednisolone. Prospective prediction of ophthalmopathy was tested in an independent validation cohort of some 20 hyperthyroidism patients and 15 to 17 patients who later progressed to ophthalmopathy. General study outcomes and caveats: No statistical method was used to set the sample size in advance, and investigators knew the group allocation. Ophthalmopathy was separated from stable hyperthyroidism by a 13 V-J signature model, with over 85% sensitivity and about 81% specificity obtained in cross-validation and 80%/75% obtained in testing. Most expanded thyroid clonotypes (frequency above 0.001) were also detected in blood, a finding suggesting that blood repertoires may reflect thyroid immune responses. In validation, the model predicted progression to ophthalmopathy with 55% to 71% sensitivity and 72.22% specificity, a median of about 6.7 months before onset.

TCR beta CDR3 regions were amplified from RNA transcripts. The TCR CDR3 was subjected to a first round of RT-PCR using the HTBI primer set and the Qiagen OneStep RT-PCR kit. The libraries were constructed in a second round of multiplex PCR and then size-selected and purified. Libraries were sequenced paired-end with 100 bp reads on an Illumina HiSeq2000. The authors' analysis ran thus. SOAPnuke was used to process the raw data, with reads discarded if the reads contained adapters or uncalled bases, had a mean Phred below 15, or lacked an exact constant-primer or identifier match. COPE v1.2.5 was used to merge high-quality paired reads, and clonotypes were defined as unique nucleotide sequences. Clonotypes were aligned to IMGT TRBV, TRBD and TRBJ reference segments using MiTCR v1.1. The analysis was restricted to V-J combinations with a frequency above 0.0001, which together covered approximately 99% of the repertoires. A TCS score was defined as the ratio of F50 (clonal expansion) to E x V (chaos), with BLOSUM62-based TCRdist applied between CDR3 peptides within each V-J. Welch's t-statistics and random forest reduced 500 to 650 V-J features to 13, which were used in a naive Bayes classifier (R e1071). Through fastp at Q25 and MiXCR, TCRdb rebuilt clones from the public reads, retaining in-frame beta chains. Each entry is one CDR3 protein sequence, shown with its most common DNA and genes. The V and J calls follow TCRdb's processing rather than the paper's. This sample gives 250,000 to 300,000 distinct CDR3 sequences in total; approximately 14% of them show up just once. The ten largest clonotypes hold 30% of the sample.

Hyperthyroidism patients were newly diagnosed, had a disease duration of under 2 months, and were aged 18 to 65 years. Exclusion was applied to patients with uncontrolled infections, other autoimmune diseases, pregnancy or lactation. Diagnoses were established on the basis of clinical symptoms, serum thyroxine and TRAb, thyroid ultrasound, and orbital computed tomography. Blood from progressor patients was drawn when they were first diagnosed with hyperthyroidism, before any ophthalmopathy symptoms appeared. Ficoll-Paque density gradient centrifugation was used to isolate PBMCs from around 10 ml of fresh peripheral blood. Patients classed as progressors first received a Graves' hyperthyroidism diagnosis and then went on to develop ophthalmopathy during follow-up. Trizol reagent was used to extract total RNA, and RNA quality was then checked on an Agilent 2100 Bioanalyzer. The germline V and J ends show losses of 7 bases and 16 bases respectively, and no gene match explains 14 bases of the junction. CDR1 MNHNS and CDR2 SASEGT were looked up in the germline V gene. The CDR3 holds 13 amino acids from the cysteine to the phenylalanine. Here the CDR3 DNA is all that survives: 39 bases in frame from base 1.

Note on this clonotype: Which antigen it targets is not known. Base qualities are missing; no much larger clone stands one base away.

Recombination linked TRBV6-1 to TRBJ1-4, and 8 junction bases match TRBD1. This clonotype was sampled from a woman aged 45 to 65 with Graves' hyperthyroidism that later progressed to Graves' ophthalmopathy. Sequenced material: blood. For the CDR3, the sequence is CASKVTGDRGEFF. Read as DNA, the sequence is TGTGCCAGCAAGGTGACAGGGGATCGAGGAGAGTTTTTT.